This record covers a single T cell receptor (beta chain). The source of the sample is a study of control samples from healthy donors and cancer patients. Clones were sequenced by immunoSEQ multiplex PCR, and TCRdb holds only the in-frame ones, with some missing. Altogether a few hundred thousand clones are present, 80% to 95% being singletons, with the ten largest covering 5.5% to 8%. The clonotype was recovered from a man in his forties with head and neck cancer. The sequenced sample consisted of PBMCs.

The CDR3 protein is CASRRGGQGLVTEAFF. The CDR3 DNA is TGCGCCAGCAGAAGAGGGGGACAGGGGCTCGTTACTGAAGCTTTCTTT. The chain carries TRBV5-1 and TRBJ1-1, with 10 nucleotides matching TRBD1. The CDR3 spans 16 residues. Germline CDR1 SGHRS, CDR2 YFSETQ. Trimming cost V 5 bases and J 5 bases; bases outside gene matches: 12.